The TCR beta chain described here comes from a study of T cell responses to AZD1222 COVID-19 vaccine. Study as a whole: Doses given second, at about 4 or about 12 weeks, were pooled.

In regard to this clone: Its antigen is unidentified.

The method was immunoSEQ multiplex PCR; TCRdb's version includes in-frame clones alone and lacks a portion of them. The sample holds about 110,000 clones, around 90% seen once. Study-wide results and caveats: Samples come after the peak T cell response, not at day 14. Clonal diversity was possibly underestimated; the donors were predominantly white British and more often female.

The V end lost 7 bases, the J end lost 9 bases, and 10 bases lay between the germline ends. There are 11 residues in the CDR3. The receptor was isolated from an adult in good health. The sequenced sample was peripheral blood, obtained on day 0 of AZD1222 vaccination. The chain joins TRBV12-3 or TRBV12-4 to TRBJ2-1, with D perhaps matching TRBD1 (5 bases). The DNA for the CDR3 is TGTGCCAGCACCTCAAGGGGTGAGCAGTTCTTC. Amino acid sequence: CASTSRGEQFF.